This entry describes one TCR beta chain. Its antigen is currently unknown. The read comes to an end 3 residues before the CDR3 does, leaving the germline J gene to fill in the end. This record belongs to a study of T cells in women clearing cervical HPV infection. The wider study: Controls were women whose single incident HPV16 infection cleared within 12 months without precancer or cancer. Notes on the study in general: Cases and controls were distinguished at AUC around 0.87 by richness and V genes.

The germline CDR1 and CDR2 sequences are DFQATT and SNEGSKA (reference sequence). This CDR3 region has 16 residues. V shed 0 bases, J shed 5 bases, and the junction held 6 bases outside the gene matches. The data were produced by immunoSEQ multiplex PCR, yet TCRdb's version contains in-frame clones alone and is incomplete. The listing contains tens of thousands of clones. Material for sequencing was blood buffy coat. This TCR derives from a woman between 18 and 70 years old with a cervical HPV16 infection that either progressed to CIN3+ or cleared (not recorded which). The chain has TRBV20-1 and TRBJ1-6, with TRBD1 identical over 8 bases. Partial CDR3 DNA: TGCAGTGCTAGAGATCCTGAGACAGGGGATAATTCACCC. Its protein is CSARDPETGDNSP. The complete CDR3 reads CSARDPETGDNSPLHF.